Only one count was recorded for the clone carrying this T cell receptor (beta chain). The target antigen is unknown. This specimen belongs to a study of Ad26.COV2.S vaccination and SARS-CoV-2 variants. At the level of the study: A participant enrolled in the COV1001 Ad26.COV2.S trial arm provided the sample. Ad26.COV2.S was injected intramuscularly once or twice, 56 days apart. Study outcomes and limitations: Responses of T cells in total may have been underestimated by the TCR breadth and depth analyses. Those who received vaccine or placebo ended up with similar non-spike TCR breadth.

Sequencing used immunoSEQ multiplex PCR; TCRdb keeps in-frame clones, though not all of them. The table lists roughly 400,000 clones, about nine tenths of them singletons. As to treatment: some 20 received Ad26.COV2.S at low or high dose, single or two shots; roughly 5 received placebo; per-sample allocation not given. Sampling happened 63 days after the first vaccine or placebo injection. V lost 3 bases and J lost 2, with 8 bases in between. The germline V gene has CDR1 SGHNT and CDR2 YENEEA. The CDR3 consists of 13 residues. The sample in question was peripheral blood, obtained in a trial of Ad26.COV2.S vaccine versus placebo. This rearrangement joins TRBV11-3 to TRBJ2-7; the D gene is possibly TRBD1 (5 bases). The TCR originated in a person between 18 and 65 years old who received the Ad26.COV2.S COVID-19 vaccine or a placebo. The CDR3 reads CASSLTVTYEQYF. The CDR3 DNA is TGTGCCAGCAGCTTGACAGTTACCTACGAGCAGTACTTC. Full variable domain (remainder filled in from reference TRBV11-3 and TRBJ2-7): EAGVVQSPRYKIIEKKQPVAFWCNPISGHNTLYWYLQNLGQGPELLIRYENEEAVDDSQLPKDRFSAERLKGVDSTLKIQPAELGDSAVYLCASSLTVTYEQYFGPGTRLTVT.